This T cell receptor beta chain came from a study of T cells in Graves' hyperthyroidism and ophthalmopathy (dated 2019 in TCRdb). At the level of the whole study: Peripheral blood was collected at initial diagnosis, before any treatment. To identify distinguishing TCR V-J signatures, a discovery cohort of around 98 patients was used, comprising 43 with Graves' ophthalmopathy and 55 to 65 with stable Graves' hyperthyroidism. According to the paper, TCR Vbeta CDR3 sequencing was carried out on some 140 peripheral blood samples, which came from 40 to 45 ophthalmopathy, around 74 hyperthyroidism and roughly 17 progressor patients. After blood sampling, hyperthyroidism patients were treated with methimazole at a starting dose of 30 mg daily, and ophthalmopathy patients were treated with high-dose intravenous methylprednisolone. The approximately 90 discovery patients were randomly split 7:3 into training and test sets. An independent validation cohort of 18 to 20 hyperthyroidism patients and about 15 patients who later progressed to ophthalmopathy tested prospective prediction of ophthalmopathy. The study also compared thyroid tissue and blood T-cell repertoires from several Graves' hyperthyroidism patients. The full study reports these points: In validation, the model predicted progression to ophthalmopathy a median of roughly 6.2 months before onset, with 65% to 71% sensitivity and 72.22% specificity. Sample size was not statistically predetermined, and blinding of investigators to group allocation was not performed. A 13 V-J signature model separated ophthalmopathy from stable hyperthyroidism, with approximately 86% sensitivity and about 81% specificity in cross-validation and 80%/75% in testing. Most expanded thyroid clonotypes (frequency above 0.001) were also detected in blood, a finding suggesting that blood repertoires may reflect thyroid immune responses.

Graves' hyperthyroidism was defined as stable when no progression to ophthalmopathy occurred over 18 months of follow-up. Hyperthyroidism patients were newly diagnosed, had a disease duration of under 2 months, and were aged 18 to 65 years. Patients with uncontrolled infections, other autoimmune diseases, pregnancy or lactation were excluded. Diagnoses relied on clinical symptoms, serum thyroxine and TRAb, thyroid ultrasound and orbital computed tomography. Ficoll-Paque density gradient centrifugation was used to isolate PBMCs from approximately 11 ml of fresh peripheral blood. Total RNA was extracted with Trizol reagent, and quality was checked on an Agilent 2100 Bioanalyzer. This clonotype occurred a few times. The antigen it binds to is not known. Per-nucleotide qualities are absent, and no much larger clonotype sits a single base away. Amplification of TCR beta CDR3 regions was carried out from RNA transcripts. For the first round of RT-PCR on the TCR CDR3, the HTBI primer set was used together with the Qiagen OneStep RT-PCR kit. A second multiplex PCR round built the libraries, followed by size selection and purification. Paired-end sequencing of the libraries was performed with 100 bp reads on an Illumina HiSeq2000. In the original analysis: SOAPnuke was used to process the raw data, with reads discarded if the reads contained adapters or uncalled bases, had a mean Phred below 15, or lacked an exact constant-primer or identifier match. COPE v1.2.5 was used to merge high-quality paired reads, and clonotypes were defined as unique nucleotide sequences. Clonotypes were aligned to IMGT TRBV, TRBD and TRBJ reference segments using MiTCR v1.1. Only V-J combinations with frequency above 0.0001, covering approximately 99% of repertoires, were analysed. The TCS score was defined as F50 (clonal expansion) divided by E x V (chaos), with BLOSUM62-based TCRdist calculated between CDR3 peptides within each V-J. Welch's t-statistics and random forest reduced around 520 V-J features to 10 to 15, which were used in a naive Bayes classifier (R e1071). In TCRdb, the public reads were trimmed at Q25 with fastp and aligned with MiXCR, with productive beta chains retained. Rows matching on CDR3 protein sequence are summarized as one entry with the most common DNA and genes. Here the V and J calls rest on TCRdb's processing, not on the authors' analysis. The sample table lists about 590,000 distinct CDR3 sequences, about a sixth of them with a count of one. Together, the top ten hold around 7.5% of the sample.

The CDR3 measures 18 amino acids from cysteine to phenylalanine. Only CDR3 DNA remains: 54 bases, in frame from the first base. V is trimmed back by 1 base and J by 0 bases, and the junction contains 7 bases that no gene match accounts for. The germline V gene yields SGHDN for CDR1 and FVKESK for CDR2. This clonotype was obtained from a young woman with Graves' hyperthyroidism. Here the chain combines TRBV14 and TRBJ2-2; a stretch of 8 junction bases matches TRBD2. Source material: blood. The CDR3 reads as follows: CASSQATSGIANTGELFF. The nucleotides are TGTGCCAGCAGCCAAGCTACTAGCGGAATCGCGAACACCGGGGAGCTGTTTTTT.